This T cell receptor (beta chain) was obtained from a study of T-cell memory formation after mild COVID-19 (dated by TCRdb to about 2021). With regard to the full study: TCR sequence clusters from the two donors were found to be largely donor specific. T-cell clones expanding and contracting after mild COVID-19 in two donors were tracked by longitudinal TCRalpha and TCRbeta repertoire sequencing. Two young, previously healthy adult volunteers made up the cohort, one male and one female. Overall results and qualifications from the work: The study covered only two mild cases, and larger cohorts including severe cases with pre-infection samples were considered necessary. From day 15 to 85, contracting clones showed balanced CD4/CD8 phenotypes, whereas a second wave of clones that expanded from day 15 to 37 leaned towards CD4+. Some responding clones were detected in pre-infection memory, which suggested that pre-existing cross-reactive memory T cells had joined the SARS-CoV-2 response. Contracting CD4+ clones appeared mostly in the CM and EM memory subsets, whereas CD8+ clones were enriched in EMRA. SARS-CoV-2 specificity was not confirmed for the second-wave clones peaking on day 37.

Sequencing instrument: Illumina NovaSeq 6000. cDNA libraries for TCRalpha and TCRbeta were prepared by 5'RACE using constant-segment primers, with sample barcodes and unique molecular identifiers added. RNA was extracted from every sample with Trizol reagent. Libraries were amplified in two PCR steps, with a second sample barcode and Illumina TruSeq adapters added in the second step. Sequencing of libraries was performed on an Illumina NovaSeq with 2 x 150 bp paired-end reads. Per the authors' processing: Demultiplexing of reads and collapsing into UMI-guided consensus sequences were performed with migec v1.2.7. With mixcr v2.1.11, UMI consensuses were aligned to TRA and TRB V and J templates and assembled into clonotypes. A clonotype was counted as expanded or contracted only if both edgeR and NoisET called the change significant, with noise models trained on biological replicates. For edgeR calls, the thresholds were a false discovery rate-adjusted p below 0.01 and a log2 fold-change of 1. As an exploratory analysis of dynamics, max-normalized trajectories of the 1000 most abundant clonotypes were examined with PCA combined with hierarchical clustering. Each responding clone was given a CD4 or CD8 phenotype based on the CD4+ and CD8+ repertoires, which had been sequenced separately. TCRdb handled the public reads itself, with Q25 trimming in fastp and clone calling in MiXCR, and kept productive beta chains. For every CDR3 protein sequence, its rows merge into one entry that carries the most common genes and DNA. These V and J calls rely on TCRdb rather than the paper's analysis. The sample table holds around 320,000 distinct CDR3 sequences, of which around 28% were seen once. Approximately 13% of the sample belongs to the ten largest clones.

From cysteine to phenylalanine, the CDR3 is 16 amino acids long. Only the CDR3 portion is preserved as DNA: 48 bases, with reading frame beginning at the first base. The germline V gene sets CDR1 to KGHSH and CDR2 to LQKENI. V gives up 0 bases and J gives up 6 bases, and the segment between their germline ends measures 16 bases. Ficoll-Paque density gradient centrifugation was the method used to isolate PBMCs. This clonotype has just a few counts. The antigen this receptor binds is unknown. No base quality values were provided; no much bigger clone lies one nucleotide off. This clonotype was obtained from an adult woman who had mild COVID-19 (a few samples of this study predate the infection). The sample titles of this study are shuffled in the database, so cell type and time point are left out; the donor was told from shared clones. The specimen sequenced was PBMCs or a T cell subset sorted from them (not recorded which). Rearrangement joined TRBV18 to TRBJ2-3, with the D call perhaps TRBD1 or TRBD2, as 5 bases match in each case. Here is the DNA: TGTGCCAGCTCACCACCACTGGGACGGGGAGTGGATACGCAGTATTTT. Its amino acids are CASSPPLGRGVDTQYF.